These 11 T cell receptor beta chains were all obtained from the same sample, sequenced in a study of CD8+ T cells in alopecia areata. As the sequencing template, cDNA was produced by extracting RNA and reverse transcribing it. The repertoire was sequenced with immunoSEQ multiplex PCR; TCRdb's copy has only in-frame clones and lacks some. The sample records roughly 110,000 clones, about 59% being singletons. The treatment was: oral pan-JAK inhibitor, 5-10 mg twice daily. The specimen comprised CD8+ T cells sorted from blood, sampled at week 24, from a patient treated with tofacitinib. The receptors shown here come from a human donor with alopecia areata.

The chain couples TRBV15 to TRBJ2-3; TRBD1 matches at 7 bases. Germline CDR1 and CDR2: LNHNV and YYDKDF (reference sequence). Losses at the gene ends were 3 bases for V and 4 bases for J; bases not matched to a gene: 1. The CDR3 extends over 13 amino acids. This CDR3 is CATSRTGSDTQYF. DNA for the CDR3: TGTGCCACCAGCAGGACAGGGTCAGATACGCAGTATTTT.

This clone turned up a few times. The rearrangement joins TRBV27 to TRBJ2-7, with 7 bases fitting TRBD1. Germline assignment: CDR1 MNHEY and CDR2 SMNVEV (reference sequence). The CDR3 length is 13 residues. V shed 5 bases and J 5 bases; nucleotides not matched to a gene: 6. CDR3 in DNA: TGTGCCAGCAGTGAAGACAGGGACGACGAGCAGTACTTC. Encoded protein: CASSEDRDDEQYF.

This clone was recorded many times. V is TRBV19 and J is TRBJ2-3; 11 bases are shared with TRBD1. The CDR3 length is 15 residues. From germline, CDR1 is LNHDA and CDR2 SQIVND (reference sequence). Losses at the gene ends were 5 bases for V and 2 bases for J; bases not matched to a gene: 3. CDR3 sequence (DNA): TGTGCCAGTAGTGGAGGACAGGGGGCCACAGATACGCAGTATTTT. Amino acid sequence: CASSGGQGATDTQYF.

V and J are TRBV19 and TRBJ2-5; perhaps TRBD1 as D (6 bases). The germline V gene has CDR1 LNHDA and CDR2 SQIVND (reference sequence). This CDR3 spans 15 amino acids. V was cut by 5 bases and J by 1 base, with 14 bases left in between. This CDR3 is CASSRYQGSQETQYF. DNA of the CDR3: TGTGCCAGTAGTCGCTATCAGGGGAGCCAAGAGACCCAGTACTTC.

The chain employs TRBV19 and TRBJ2-3, with D possibly TRBD1 on 6 matching bases. The CDR3 runs to 17 residues. The V end was cut by 0 bases, the J end by 1 base, with 14 bases between. The V gene's germline CDR1 is LNHDA and CDR2 SQIVND (reference sequence). The CDR3 sequence: CASSIDQQGLGTDTQYF. The CDR3 DNA follows: TGTGCCAGTAGTATAGATCAACAGGGATTGGGCACAGATACGCAGTATTTT. The complete variable domain, with remaining parts taken from reference TRBV19 and TRBJ2-3, reads DGGITQSPKYLFRKEGQNVTLSCEQNLNHDAMYWYRQDPGQGLRLIYYSQIVNDFQKGDIAEGYSVSREKKESFPLTVTSAQKNPTAFYLCASSIDQQGLGTDTQYFGPGTRLTVL.

The chain employs TRBV5-6 and TRBJ2-7, with D unclear. The germline CDR1 and CDR2 sequences are SGHDT and YYEEEE. The ends were cut back, 0 bases at V and 3 bases at J, with 7 bases in the middle. The CDR3 consists of 13 residues. The DNA of the CDR3 is TGTGCCAGCAGCTTGGGAGCCAACTACGAGCAGTACTTC. Protein sequence: CASSLGANYEQYF. The whole variable domain, remainder taken from reference TRBV5-6 and TRBJ2-7, is DAGVTQSPTHLIKTRGQQVTLRCSPKSGHDTVSWYQQALGQGPQFIFQYYEEEERQRGNFPDRFSGHQFPNYSSELNVNALLLGDSALYLCASSLGANYEQYFGPGTRLTVT.

This clone was detected only a few times. The chain recombines TRBV4-1 with TRBJ1-2; unclear D gene. Germline CDR1 reads MGHRA; CDR2 reads YSYEKL. This CDR3 region has 14 residues. V was cut by 1 base and J by 3 bases, with 9 bases left in between. The CDR3 spells CASSQGGIDYGYTF. The CDR3 DNA sequence: TGCGCCAGCAGCCAAGGAGGGATCGACTATGGCTACACCTTC.

This clone has only a few counts. The chain couples TRBV20-1 to TRBJ2-1; D is tentatively TRBD1 or TRBD2 (5 bases each). Germline CDR1 reads DFQATT; CDR2 reads SNEGSKA (reference sequence). This CDR3 has 10 amino acids. The DNA for the CDR3 is TGCAGCGTTGGGGGTCTTGAGCAGTTCTTC. Its protein is CSVGGLEQFF.

The chain employs TRBV4-2 and TRBJ2-2; the match to TRBD1 covers 7 bases. After removal of 3 bases from V and 0 bases from J, the junction contained 4 bases not matched to a gene. The length of the CDR3 is 16 residues. Germline CDR1 is LGHNA and CDR2 is YNFKEQ. CDR3 in amino acids: CASSHGQDPNTGELFF. CDR3 in DNA: TGTGCCAGCAGCCACGGACAGGACCCGAACACCGGGGAGCTGTTTTTT.

This chain uses TRBV30 with TRBJ2-7, with a possible D match to TRBD2 (5 bases). The CDR3 has 12 residues. V was trimmed by 4 bases and J by 7 bases, leaving 14 bases between them. Germline V CDR1 and CDR2: GTSNPN, SVGIG (reference sequence). The CDR3: CAWNTPGREQYF. CDR3 in DNA: TGTGCCTGGAACACCCCGGGAAGAGAGCAGTACTTC.

This clone showed up just a few times. The chain recombines TRBV5-1 with TRBJ1-1, with a possible D match to TRBD1 (5 bases). The V and J ends lost 5 bases and 3 bases respectively, with 23 bases between them. This CDR3 has 17 amino acids. Germline CDR1 and CDR2: SGHRS and YFSETQ. Here the CDR3 reads CASRPTRDPGGYTEAFF. The CDR3 DNA reads TGCGCCAGCAGACCAACTCGGGACCCCGGCGGATACACTGAAGCTTTCTTT.